This T cell receptor beta chain was captured in a study of regulatory T cells in long-lasting Graves disease. Building the TCR beta libraries relied on iRepertoire HTBI primers, and CDR3 regions underwent Arm-PCR. TCRdb reprocessed the multiplex PCR reads with MiXCR, giving one entry per CDR3 protein. The data hold around 250,000 distinct CDR3 sequences, with more than 15% observed a single time. In its sample, this clonotype was seen many times. As to time point: newly diagnosed GD, antithyroid drugs for less than 3 months. PBMC-derived RNA was used for the TCR library. A further study also used this sample, focusing on T cells in Graves' hyperthyroidism and ophthalmopathy. As that study records: Orbital computed tomography and thyroid ultrasound, together with serum TRAb and thyroxine and clinical symptoms, were used for diagnoses. TCR CDR3 underwent first-round RT-PCR with the HTBI primer set.

This TCR was sampled from a woman under 40 with Graves disease. Here the sequenced sample was peripheral blood mononuclear cells (PBMCs), taken at new diagnosis, from a patient treated with antithyroid drugs.

The CDR3 DNA follows: TGTGCCAGCAGTCGATGGAACAGGGGTAAGACTGAAGCTTTCTTT. Protein product: CASSRWNRGKTEAFF. The V and J genes are TRBV3-1 and TRBJ1-1, with 7 bases matching TRBD1. After removal of 6 bases from V and 5 bases from J, the junction contained 12 bases not matched to a gene. Per germline, CDR1 LGHDT and CDR2 YNNKEL (reference sequence). The length of the CDR3 is 15 residues.